Below, 26 T cell receptor beta chains from the same sample are listed, as sequenced in a study of T cell responses to AZD1222 COVID-19 vaccine. The table came from immunoSEQ multiplex PCR; TCRdb's copy has only in-frame clones and leaves some out. The sample lists some 140,000 clones; roughly 94% were seen once. The sample consisted of peripheral blood, taken on day 0 of AZD1222 vaccination. The receptors originated from an adult in good health.

The chain joins TRBV10-3 to TRBJ2-7; 8 nucleotides line up with TRBD1. The J segment lost 3 bases and the V segment lost 2 bases, leaving 3 bases of the junction unmatched. Germline CDR1 ENHRY, CDR2 SYGVKD. The CDR3 runs 14 residues. CDR3 in DNA: TGTGCCATCAGTGAGGGACAGGGAGGCTACGAGCAGTACTTC. This sequence encodes CAISEGQGGYEQYF.

The chain combines TRBV21-1 with TRBJ1-1; the table gives TRBD1 as D, unverified against the DNA. TRBV21-1 is tagged as a pseudogene. The CDR3 totals 16 residues. DNA for the CDR3: TGTGCCAGCAGCACGACTCCTTCCGACAGGGTCTTATTGGCTTTCTTT. Protein product: CASSTTPSDRVLLAFF.

The genes are TRBV6-1 and TRBJ1-5, with D tentatively TRBD1 (5 bases). This CDR3 is built from 15 residues. The germline V and J ends were trimmed by 1 base and 9 bases, with 16 bases remaining between them. CDR1 is MNHNS, CDR2 SASEGT, per germline. The CDR3 loop reads CASSEGGASLGPQHF. The DNA for the CDR3 is TGTGCCAGCAGTGAAGGTGGGGCCTCCCTGGGGCCCCAGCATTTT.

The chain has TRBV18 and TRBJ2-7, with 12 positions matching TRBD1. Germline V gene data show CDR1 as KGHSH and CDR2 as LQKENI. The CDR3 is 16 residues long. J gave up 4 bases and V 5 bases, and 9 bases lay outside the gene matches. This CDR3 is CASSSGQGARLYEQYF. The CDR3 DNA sequence: TGTGCCAGCTCATCGGGACAGGGGGCGCGTTTGTACGAGCAGTACTTC. Full variable domain (remainder filled in from reference TRBV18 and TRBJ2-7): NAGVMQNPRHLVRRRGQEARLRCSPMKGHSHVYWYRQLPEEGLKFMVYLQKENIIDESGMPKERFSAEFPKEGPSILRIQQVVRGDSAAYFCASSSGQGARLYEQYFGPGTRLTVT.

The chain joins TRBV30 to TRBJ2-4, with TRBD2 matching over 10 bases. The CDR3 runs to 17 residues. V lost 0 bases and J lost 0; bases outside the gene matches: 5. Germline assignment: CDR1 GTSNPN and CDR2 SVGIG (reference sequence). CDR3 amino acids: CAWSVLLAGEAKNIQYF. For the CDR3, the DNA is TGTGCCTGGAGTGTACTTCTAGCGGGGGAAGCCAAAAACATTCAGTACTTC.

V and J are TRBV20-1 and TRBJ1-4; D call uncertain. CDR1 and CDR2 (germline): DFQATT, SNEGSKA (reference sequence). The CDR3 covers 11 residues. V lost 5 bases, J lost 8 bases, and 9 bases lay in between. In DNA, the CDR3 is TGCAGTGCTCAGCTTTCGGAAAAACTGTTTTTT. Its translation is CSAQLSEKLFF.

The chain couples TRBV7-9 to TRBJ1-2; D remains unclear. The CDR3 has 14 residues. With 5 bases removed from V and 1 base from J, the gap between germline ends came to 11 bases. Germline-derived CDR1 and CDR2 are SEHNR and FQNEAQ (reference sequence). DNA of the CDR3: TGTGCCAGCAGCCCCGGACGGGATAACTATGGCTACACCTTC. Translating gives CASSPGRDNYGYTF.

The CDR3 region is CASTQRVTGYQEAFF. CDR3 nucleotides: TGCGCCAGCACCCAACGGGTGACAGGATACCAAGAAGCTTTCTTT. This chain connects TRBV23-1 to TRBJ1-1; the D gene is possibly TRBD1 (6 bases). TRBV23-1 is known as an ORF, though its function is uncertain. The V end lost 7 bases, the J end lost 8 bases, and 23 bases lay between the germline ends. The CDR3 runs 15 residues.

This chain uses TRBV3-1 (or the pseudogene TRBV3-2) with TRBJ2-1; D tentatively fits TRBD1 or TRBD2 (5 bases each). Germline CDR1 is LGHDT and CDR2 is YNNKEL (reference sequence). This CDR3 contains 18 residues. The germline V and J ends were trimmed by 1 base and 4 bases, with 20 bases remaining between them. CDR3 amino acids: CASSQVGAIPHTYNEQFF. The CDR3 region has the DNA TGTGCCAGCAGCCAAGTCGGGGCGATCCCTCATACTTACAATGAGCAGTTCTTC.

This chain connects TRBV6-5 to TRBJ1-1; no clear D. The ends were cut back, 6 bases at V and 8 bases at J, with 16 bases in the middle. Germline CDR1 and CDR2: MNHEY and SVGAGI. The CDR3 spans 13 residues. The CDR3 bases are TGTGCCAGCAGCGATGGGGAGGCAGCCGAAGCTTTCTTT. Its protein product is CASSDGEAAEAFF.

This chain connects TRBV6-5 to TRBJ1-2; no clear D gene. Trimming stripped 6 bases from V and 0 bases from J, with 14 bases between. Germline V gives CDR1 MNHEY, CDR2 SVGAGI. The CDR3 runs to 15 residues. CDR3 nucleotide sequence: TGTGCCAGCAGACTCCACGACGGAGCTAACTATGGCTACACCTTC. Protein sequence: CASRLHDGANYGYTF.

V gene TRBV6-1 combines with J gene TRBJ1-4; the D gene is possibly TRBD1 (5 bases). CDR1 is MNHNS and CDR2 is SASEGT in the germline V gene. The CDR3 covers 15 residues. The V gene lost 2 bases and the J gene lost 5 bases, with 12 bases spanning the gap. CDR3: CASSEYAGPNEKLFF. Written as DNA, the CDR3 is TGTGCCAGCAGTGAATATGCAGGGCCAAATGAAAAACTGTTTTTT.

This clone was observed a single time. As DNA, the CDR3 is TGTGCCAGCAGCTACGGGCTAGCGGGAAGCACAGATACGCAGTATTTT. Amino acid sequence: CASSYGLAGSTDTQYF. The chain employs TRBV5-4 and TRBJ2-3; TRBD2 agrees at 9 bases. Germline V gene sequence: CDR1 SGHNT, CDR2 YYREEE (reference sequence). The length of the CDR3 is 16 residues. The junction had 5 bases not matched to a gene; V was cut back by 3 bases and J by 0 bases.

The chain uses TRBV10-3 and TRBJ2-2; 10 bases are a match to TRBD1. Germline V gene sequence: CDR1 ENHRY, CDR2 SYGVKD. CDR3 length: 16 amino acids. Trimming at V came to 6 bases and at J to 0 bases, leaving 4 bases not matched to a gene. The CDR3 DNA sequence: TGTGCCATCAGGACAGGGGGCGTCTCGAACACCGGGGAGCTGTTTTTT. Translating it yields CAIRTGGVSNTGELFF.

The V gene is TRBV5-1, the J gene TRBJ2-7, with 12 bases fitting TRBD2. V dropped 0 bases and J dropped 0; count of bases not matched to a gene: 4. Germline values: CDR1 SGHRS, CDR2 YFSETQ. The CDR3 spans 17 residues. CDR3 DNA: TGCGCCAGCAGCTTGGTACTAGCGGGGGGAAGCTCCTACGAGCAGTACTTC. Translation: CASSLVLAGGSSYEQYF.

The V call is TRBV5-1, the J call TRBJ1-2; TRBD1 might be the D (5 bases). Per the germline V gene, CDR1 is SGHRS and CDR2 is YFSETQ. The CDR3 has 13 residues. The V end was cut by 5 bases, the J end by 2 bases, with 10 bases between. The CDR3 here is CASRYDSNYGYTF. Written as DNA, the CDR3 is TGCGCCAGCAGATACGACAGCAACTATGGCTACACCTTC. The complete variable domain, with remaining parts taken from reference TRBV5-1 and TRBJ1-2, reads KAGVTQTPRYLIKTRGQQVTLSCSPISGHRSVSWYQQTPGQGLQFLFEYFSETQRNKGNFPGRFSGRQFSNSRSEMNVSTLELGDSALYLCASRYDSNYGYTFGSGTRLTVV.

The chain carries TRBV5-4 and TRBJ2-2; 10 bases line up with TRBD2. The germline gives CDR1 SGHNT, CDR2 YYREEE (reference sequence). This CDR3 region has 17 residues. V gave up 3 bases and J gave up 4 bases; unmatched junction bases: 9. Here the CDR3 reads CASSSPSGGAGTGELFF. For the CDR3, the DNA is TGTGCCAGCAGCTCACCGAGCGGGGGGGCAGGCACCGGGGAGCTGTTTTTT.

This chain connects TRBV23-1 to TRBJ1-2; possibly TRBD1 for D (6 bases). TRBV23-1 is an ORF, with its function uncertain. This CDR3 contains 14 residues. The V end was cut by 2 bases, the J end by 4 bases, with 11 bases between. Written as DNA, the CDR3 is TGCGCCAGCAGTCAAGGCAGGGGTCCCTATGGCTACACCTTC. Its protein product is CASSQGRGPYGYTF.

This clone was seen only once. The chain employs TRBV5-6 and TRBJ1-2, with a weak D call TRBD1 (5 bases). CDR3 length equals 13 residues. Germline assignment: CDR1 SGHDT and CDR2 YYEEEE. The germline V and J ends were trimmed by 5 bases and 5 bases, with 13 bases remaining between them. The CDR3 sequence is CASSFRQGYGYTF. The CDR3 nucleotides read TGTGCCAGCAGTTTCAGGCAGGGATATGGCTACACCTTC.

The chain carries TRBV7-2 and TRBJ2-5; TRBD2 matches at 8 bases. The CDR3 runs 14 residues. Looked up from germline, CDR1 is SGHTA and CDR2 is FQGNSA. After removal of 2 bases from V and 5 bases from J, the junction contained 4 bases not matched to a gene. CDR3 sequence reads: CASSLRGGRETQYF. The CDR3 nucleotides read TGTGCCAGCAGCTTACGGGGGGGCCGCGAGACCCAGTACTTC.

The gene calls are TRBV7-9 and TRBJ2-7; maybe TRBD2 (5 bases). Germline V gene lookup returns CDR1 SEHNR and CDR2 FQNEAQ (reference sequence). The V gene lost 5 bases and the J gene lost 0 bases, with 11 bases spanning the gap. CDR3 size: 14 residues. The DNA for the CDR3 is TGTGCCAGCAGCGGACTTGAATTCTCCTACGAGCAGTACTTC. This sequence encodes CASSGLEFSYEQYF.

The chain combines TRBV18 with TRBJ2-3, with 8 bases matching TRBD1. V was pared by 3 bases and J by 6 bases, with 14 bases of the junction left unmatched. Germline lookup yields CDR1 KGHSH and CDR2 LQKENI. The CDR3 covers 17 residues. The DNA for the CDR3 is TGTGCCAGCTCACCTCCCCTGGGACAGGAAATCTCCGATACGCAGTATTTT. Its translation is CASSPPLGQEISDTQYF.

This clone has a handful of counts. The CDR3 DNA reads as TGTGCCAGCAGTCAGACAGGGCCCGGCTACACCTTC. Its translation is CASSQTGPGYTF. This chain connects TRBV27 to TRBJ1-2; 7 bases are shared with TRBD1. The germline gives CDR1 MNHEY, CDR2 SMNVEV (reference sequence). This CDR3 region has 12 residues. Germline trimming cut 5 bases from V and 8 bases from J; bases unmatched to any gene: 5.

V and J are TRBV29-1 and TRBJ1-1; the D is unclear. The CDR3 totals 11 residues. Germline V lookup: CDR1 SQVTM, CDR2 ANQGSEA. The ends were cut back, 4 bases at V and 4 bases at J, with 7 bases in the middle. CDR3 in DNA: TGCAGCGTTGGTCGGGCCACTGAAGCTTTCTTT. As protein: CSVGRATEAFF. Based on the CDR3 plus reference TRBV29-1 and TRBJ1-1, the full variable domain is SAVISQKPSRDICQRGTSLTIQCQVDSQVTMMFWYRQQPGQSLTLIATANQGSEATYESGFVIDKFPISRPNLTFSTLTVSNMSPEDSSIYLCSVGRATEAFFGQGTRLTVV.

The chain has TRBV6-5 and TRBJ2-1; D remains ambiguous. The CDR3 covers 11 residues. Germline V gives CDR1 MNHEY, CDR2 SVGAGI. The V and J ends lost 7 bases and 9 bases respectively, with 10 bases between them. CDR3 region: CASTQDLEQFF. The DNA of the CDR3 is TGTGCCAGCACACAAGACCTTGAGCAGTTCTTC.

V and J are TRBV27 and TRBJ2-1; D is unclear. V dropped 7 bases and J dropped 4 bases, with 8 bases sitting between them. There are 12 residues in the CDR3. CDR1 is MNHEY, CDR2 SMNVEV, per germline (reference sequence). This chain's CDR3 is CASTNGYNEQFF. The CDR3 DNA reads TGTGCCAGCACTAACGGGTACAATGAGCAGTTCTTC.